This T cell receptor (beta chain) emerged from a study of T cells in Graves' hyperthyroidism and ophthalmopathy (dated by TCRdb to between 2018 and 2021). Study-wide context: Peripheral blood was sampled at the time of initial diagnosis, prior to any treatment. To identify distinguishing TCR V-J signatures, a discovery cohort of 100 or so patients was used, comprising some 45 with Graves' ophthalmopathy and approximately 57 with stable Graves' hyperthyroidism. An independent validation cohort of 18 to 20 hyperthyroidism patients and 17 patients who later progressed to ophthalmopathy tested prospective prediction of ophthalmopathy. The approximately 90 discovery patients were randomly split 7:3 into training and test sets. The study also compared thyroid tissue and blood T-cell repertoires from several Graves' hyperthyroidism patients. Following sampling, methimazole starting at 30 mg daily was given to hyperthyroidism patients, and high-dose intravenous methylprednisolone was given to ophthalmopathy patients. The paper describes TCR Vbeta CDR3 sequencing of about 140 peripheral blood samples, made up of fewer than 50 ophthalmopathy patients, around 78 hyperthyroidism patients and about 17 progressor patients.

The TCR beta CDR3 regions were amplified from the RNA transcripts. A first-round RT-PCR of the TCR CDR3 used the HTBI primer set with the Qiagen OneStep RT-PCR kit. A second multiplex PCR round built the libraries, followed by size selection and purification. Paired-end sequencing of the libraries was performed with 100 bp reads on an Illumina HiSeq2000. The authors' analysis ran thus. SOAPnuke was used to process the raw data, throwing out any read that contained adapters or uncalled bases, had a mean Phred below 15, or lacked an exact constant-primer or identifier match. COPE v1.2.5 was used to merge the high-quality paired reads, and each unique nucleotide sequence was defined as a clonotype. Clonotypes were aligned to IMGT TRBV, TRBD and TRBJ reference segments using MiTCR v1.1. Analysis was restricted to V-J combinations with a frequency above 0.0001, which covered just over 98% of repertoires. The TCS score was defined as the ratio of F50 (clonal expansion) to E x V (chaos), calculated using BLOSUM62-based TCRdist between CDR3 peptides within each V-J. Welch's t-statistics and random forest reduced several hundred V-J features to 10 to 15, which were used in a naive Bayes classifier (R e1071). TCRdb applied fastp at Q25 and MiXCR to the public reads, then kept only in-frame beta chains. Every CDR3 protein is listed once, alongside the most common genes and DNA of its rows. The V and J calls here are based on TCRdb, not the publication. The sample table lists hundreds of thousands of distinct CDR3 sequences, approximately 15% of them with a count of one. Less than 6% of the sample comes from the top ten.

Hyperthyroidism patients were aged 18 to 65 years and newly diagnosed, with disease duration of less than 2 months. Any patient with an uncontrolled infection, another autoimmune disease, pregnancy or lactation was excluded. Diagnoses were based on clinical symptoms, serum thyroxine and TRAb, thyroid ultrasound and orbital computed tomography. For progressor patients, blood was drawn at the first diagnosis of hyperthyroidism, before any ophthalmopathy symptoms had appeared. Ficoll-Paque density gradient centrifugation was used to isolate PBMCs from around 10 ml of fresh peripheral blood. Progressor patients were initially diagnosed with Graves' hyperthyroidism and developed ophthalmopathy during follow-up. Total RNA was extracted using Trizol reagent, and RNA quality was assessed on an Agilent 2100 Bioanalyzer. This clonotype was seen many times. Its cognate antigen has yet to be identified. No qualities accompany the bases; no much larger clone lies one base away.

Per the germline V gene (reference sequence), DFQATT is the CDR1 and SNEGSKA is the CDR2. At the junction V is shortened by 6 bases and J by 3 bases; bases outside the gene matches: 10. Including cysteine and phenylalanine, the CDR3 has 14 amino acids. The retained sequence is limited to the CDR3, 42 bases, with the frame set at the first base. Study-wide findings and limitations: Ophthalmopathy was separated from stable hyperthyroidism by a 13 V-J signature model, with 87.88% sensitivity and about 81% specificity obtained in cross-validation and 80%/75% obtained in testing. No statistical method was used to fix the sample size in advance, and group allocation was not hidden from the investigators. Blood samples also contained most of the expanded thyroid clonotypes (frequency above 0.001), which suggests that blood repertoires may reflect thyroid immune responses. During validation, the model predicted progression to ophthalmopathy a median of roughly six months ahead of onset, with almost 71% sensitivity and 72.22% specificity.

This TCR came from a woman in her thirties with Graves' hyperthyroidism that later progressed to Graves' ophthalmopathy. The sequenced sample was blood. The chain employs TRBV20-1 and TRBJ2-7; a stretch of 8 junction bases matches TRBD1. The DNA is TGCAGTGCCCCACCCGGGACAGGACGCTACGAGCAGTACTTC. Its translation is CSAPPGTGRYEQYF.